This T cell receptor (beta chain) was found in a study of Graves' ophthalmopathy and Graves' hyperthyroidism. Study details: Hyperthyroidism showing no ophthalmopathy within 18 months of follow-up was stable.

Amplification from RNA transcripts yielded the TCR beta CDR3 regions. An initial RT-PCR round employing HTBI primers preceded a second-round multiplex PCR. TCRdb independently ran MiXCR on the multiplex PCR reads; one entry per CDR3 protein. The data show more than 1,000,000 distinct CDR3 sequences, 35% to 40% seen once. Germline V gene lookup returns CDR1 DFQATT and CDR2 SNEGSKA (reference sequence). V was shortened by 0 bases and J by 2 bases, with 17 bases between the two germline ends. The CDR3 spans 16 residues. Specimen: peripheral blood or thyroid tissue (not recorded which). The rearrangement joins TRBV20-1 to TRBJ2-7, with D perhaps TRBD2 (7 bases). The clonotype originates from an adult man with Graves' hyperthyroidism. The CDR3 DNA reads TGCAGTGCTAGAGATAAGAAGGGGGGGCCCACCTACGAGCAGTACTTC. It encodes CSARDKKGGPTYEQYF.